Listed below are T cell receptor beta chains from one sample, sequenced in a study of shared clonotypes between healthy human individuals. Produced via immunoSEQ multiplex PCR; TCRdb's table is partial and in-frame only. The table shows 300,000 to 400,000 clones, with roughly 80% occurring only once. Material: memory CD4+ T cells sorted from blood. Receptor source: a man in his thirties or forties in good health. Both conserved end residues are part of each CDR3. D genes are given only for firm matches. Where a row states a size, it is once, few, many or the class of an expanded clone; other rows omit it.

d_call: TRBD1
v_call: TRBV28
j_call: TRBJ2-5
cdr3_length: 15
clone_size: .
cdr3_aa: CASSLGGGQGETQYF
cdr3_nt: TGTGCCAGCAGTTTAGGGGGGGGACAGGGAGAGACCCAGTACTTC

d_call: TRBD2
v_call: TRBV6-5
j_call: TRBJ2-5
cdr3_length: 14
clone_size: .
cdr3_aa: CASRPAGDLETQYF
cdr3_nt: TGTGCCAGCAGACCAGCGGGAGATTTGGAGACCCAGTACTTC

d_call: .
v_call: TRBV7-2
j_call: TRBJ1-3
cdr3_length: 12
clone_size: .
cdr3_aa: CASSLMREPIYF
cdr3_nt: TGTGCCAGCAGCTTAATGAGGGAACCCATATATTTT

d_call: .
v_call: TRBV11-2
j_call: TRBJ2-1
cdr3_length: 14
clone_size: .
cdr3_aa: CASSYQDFYNEQFF
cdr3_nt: TGTGCCAGCAGCTACCAGGACTTTTACAATGAGCAGTTCTTC

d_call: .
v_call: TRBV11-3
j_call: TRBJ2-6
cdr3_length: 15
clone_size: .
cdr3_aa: CASSRGASGANVLTF
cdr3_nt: TGTGCCAGCAGCCGGGGGGCGTCTGGGGCCAACGTCCTGACTTTC

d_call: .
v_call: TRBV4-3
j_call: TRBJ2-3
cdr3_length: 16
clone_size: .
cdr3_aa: CASSQDRSGSTDTQYF
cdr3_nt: TGCGCCAGCAGCCAAGATCGCAGCGGGAGCACAGATACGCAGTATTTT

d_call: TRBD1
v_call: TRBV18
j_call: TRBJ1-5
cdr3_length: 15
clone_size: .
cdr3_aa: CASSPGQGGNQPQHF
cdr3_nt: TGTGCCAGCTCACCGGGACAGGGCGGCAATCAGCCCCAGCATTTT

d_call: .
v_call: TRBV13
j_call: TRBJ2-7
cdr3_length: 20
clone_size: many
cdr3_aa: CASSLFARRLGRGATREQYF
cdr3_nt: TGTGCCAGCAGCCTCTTTGCCCGACGGCTTGGCAGGGGCGCTACTCGGGAGCAGTACTTC

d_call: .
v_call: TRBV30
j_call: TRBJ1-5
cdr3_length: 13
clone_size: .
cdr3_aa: CAWNRAINQPQHF
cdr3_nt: TGTGCCTGGAACAGGGCGATCAATCAGCCCCAGCATTTT

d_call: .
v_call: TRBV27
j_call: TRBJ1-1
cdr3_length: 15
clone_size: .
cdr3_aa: CASSLGGQGNTEAFF
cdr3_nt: TGTGCCAGCAGTTTAGGGGGGCAGGGGAACACTGAAGCTTTCTTT

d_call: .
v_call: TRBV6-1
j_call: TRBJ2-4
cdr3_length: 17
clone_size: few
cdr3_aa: CASSELVGLLAKNIQYF
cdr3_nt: TGTGCCAGCAGTGAACTTGTCGGCCTTCTAGCCAAAAACATTCAGTACTTC

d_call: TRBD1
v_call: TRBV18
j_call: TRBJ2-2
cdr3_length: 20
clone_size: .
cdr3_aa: CASSKKGLGQGILDTGELFF
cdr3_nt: TGTGCCAGCTCTAAGAAGGGGTTGGGACAGGGAATCTTGGACACCGGGGAGCTGTTTTTT

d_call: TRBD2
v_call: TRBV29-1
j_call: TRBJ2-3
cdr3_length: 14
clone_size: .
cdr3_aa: CSISGLAVTDTQYF
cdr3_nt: TGCAGCATCTCGGGACTAGCGGTCACAGATACGCAGTATTTT

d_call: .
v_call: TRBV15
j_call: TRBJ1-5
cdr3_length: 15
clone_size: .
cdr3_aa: CATSREHTTNQPQHF
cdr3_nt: TGTGCCACCAGCAGAGAACACACCACCAATCAGCCCCAGCATTTT

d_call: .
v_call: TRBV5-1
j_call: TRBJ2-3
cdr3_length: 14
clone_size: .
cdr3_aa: CASSLGHLTDTQYF
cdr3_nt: TGCGCCAGCAGCCTGGGACATCTCACAGATACGCAGTATTTT